This T cell receptor beta chain was identified in a study of regulatory T cells in long-lasting Graves disease. Regarding the study as a whole: TRBV28 was favored in persistent disease, as were TRBJ1-2 and TRBJ2-5.

The sample's time point: newly diagnosed GD, antithyroid drugs for less than 3 months. From RNA extracted from PBMCs, the TCR library was made. The patients included were those that came from an endocrinology department in Xi'an, China. This clonotype was seen at least ten times. As yet, its antigen is unknown. V dropped 3 bases and J dropped 7 bases, with 13 bases sitting between them. Germline CDR1 reads SNHLY; CDR2 reads FYNNEI. This CDR3 comprises 14 residues. For TCR beta, libraries came from iRepertoire HTBI primers and Arm-PCR of CDR3 regions. TCRdb analysed the multiplex PCR reads with MiXCR anew, one entry per CDR3 protein. The table lists 250,000 or so distinct CDR3 sequences, 20% of them singletons, with more than 11% in the top ten.

This clonotype was sampled from a female donor with Graves disease. Sequenced here: peripheral blood mononuclear cells (PBMCs), sampled at new diagnosis, from a patient treated with antithyroid drugs. The V gene is TRBV2, the J gene TRBJ2-4, with a tentative D call TRBD2 (6 bases). Here the CDR3 reads CASSEGGYGNIQYF. The DNA for the CDR3 is TGTGCCAGCAGTGAGGGGGGTTATGGCAACATTCAGTACTTC.